This TCR beta chain was obtained from a study of response to subunit inactivated influenza vaccine. Study results and caveats: The authors proposed limited new T cell recruitment per seasonal influenza vaccination.

This clonotype occurred once. Its specificity is not known. V was pared by 0 bases and J by 6 bases, with 6 bases of the junction left unmatched. CDR1 is SGHTA and CDR2 is FQGNSA in the germline V gene. This CDR3 has 16 residues. TCRdb ran MiXCR on the RT-PCR reads and lists one entry per CDR3 protein. The data contain roughly 650,000 distinct CDR3 sequences, 15% to 17% of them singletons. The material was PBMCs from blood, obtained 11 to 12 days after vaccination. This TCR was recovered from a man aged 50 to 59 who received an inactivated influenza vaccine. The rearrangement uses TRBV7-2 and TRBJ2-1; 9 bases match TRBD2. CDR3 sequence reads: CASSLASVAGANEQFF. As DNA, the CDR3 is TGTGCCAGCAGCTTAGCTTCGGTAGCGGGAGCCAATGAGCAGTTCTTC.